The 3 T cell receptor beta chains listed next were all sequenced from one sample in a study of vaccination effects on CD4 cells after COVID-19. Antigens of these TCRs are unknown. This table comes from immunoSEQ multiplex PCR, and its TCRdb copy is limited to in-frame clones, with some not included. The table has roughly 68,000 clones, 70% to 85% seen once. Isolating CD4+ T cells followed 9 to 10 days of culture. The sample consisted of CD4+ T cells from PBMCs cultured without peptide, taken before COVID-19 vaccination. The receptors derive from a human donor who had a prior SARS-CoV-2 infection.

The rearrangement links TRBV4-3 to TRBJ2-3; D is unresolved. This CDR3 is built from 14 residues. V was pared by 2 bases and J by 3 bases, with 9 bases between. CDR1 LGHNA and CDR2 YSLEER come from the germline V gene. The CDR3: CASSQWLGTDTQYF. The CDR3 bases are TGCGCCAGCAGCCAATGGTTGGGTACAGATACGCAGTATTTT.

This clone was detected once. The CDR3 protein is CASSQVRGANQPQHF. In DNA, the CDR3 is TGCGCCAGCAGCCAAGTTCGGGGGGCAAATCAGCCCCAGCATTTT. The J gene is TRBJ1-5, the V gene TRBV4-3, with D tentatively TRBD1 (6 bases). The germline gives CDR1 LGHNA, CDR2 YSLEER. Trimming pared 1 base from V and 4 bases from J, leaving 11 bases between. The CDR3 has 15 residues.

The rearrangement links TRBV6-5 to TRBJ2-1, with D perhaps given as TRBD1 or TRBD2 (6 bases each). V lost 7 bases and J 7 bases, leaving 17 bases between the germline ends. The CDR3 totals 14 residues. CDR1 is MNHEY, CDR2 SVGAGI, per germline. CDR3 coding DNA: TGTGCCAGCAATCCTCCAAAAGGGGGGAATGAGCAGTTCTTC. Protein: CASNPPKGGNEQFF.